This T cell receptor (beta chain) was recovered during a study of blood T cell repertoires in COVID-19. As for the study in general: COVID-19 samples, acute and convalescent, were from the United States, Italy and Spain. Sources were T cells, B-cell-depleted T cells, or PBMCs; the material itself was cDNA or gDNA.

Per the original methods: Reference gene primers were amplified, and this amplification served to estimate nucleated cell counts. Clones were sequenced by immunoSEQ multiplex PCR, and TCRdb holds only the in-frame ones, with some missing. V, J and clone size are those of that table, while D and trimming were read from the DNA. Of about 180,000 clones listed, 65% to 90% are singletons. Germline-derived CDR1 and CDR2 are SGDLS and YYNGEE. The CDR3 consists of 20 residues. V was shortened by 0 bases and J by 0 bases, with 19 bases between the two germline ends. The rearrangement uses TRBV9 and TRBJ2-6, with a possible D match to TRBD2 (6 bases). The receptor was isolated from a man in his fifties or sixties with active or convalescent COVID-19. The sequenced material came from peripheral blood. CDR3 sequence: CASSVVLMGGGSSGANVLTF. The CDR3 region has the DNA TGTGCCAGCAGCGTAGTTCTAATGGGGGGAGGTTCCTCTGGGGCCAACGTCCTGACTTTC.